Below, 21 T cell receptor beta chains from the same sample are listed, as sequenced in a study of T cells in narcolepsy (dated by TCRdb to 2016 to 2019). Library construction relied on the immunoSEQ multiplex PCR assay. Here the immuneACCESS table is served through TCRdb, limited to in-frame sequences with V and J called. Missing clones are a known gap in these copies; in checked studies unresolved V genes cover under half, and the rest lacks a known reason. The sample table records over 40,000 clones; about 91% of these occur just once. Of the sample, roughly 1.2% falls within the top ten clones. The sequenced sample was CD45RA- memory CD4+ T cells from PBMCs. Taken with the paper, the label for cell subset or site translates to: memory T cells sorted ex vivo from peripheral blood. The receptors derive from a human donor with narcolepsy.

The V gene is TRBV7-3, the J gene TRBJ2-1; no reliable D call. The CDR3 consists of 14 residues. The germline gives CDR1 SGHTA, CDR2 FQGTGA. Trimming removed 0 bases at V and 8 bases at J, with 11 bases between. This chain's CDR3 is CASSLTGRRDEQFF. DNA of the CDR3: TGTGCCAGCAGCTTAACCGGTAGACGGGATGAGCAGTTCTTC.

This chain joins TRBV7-2 and TRBJ2-2; D may be TRBD1 (5 bases). In germline, CDR1 is SGHTA, CDR2 FQGNSA. V dropped 8 bases and J dropped 6 bases, with 16 bases sitting between them. The CDR3 runs 14 residues. CDR3 nucleotide sequence: TGTGCCAGCGGTGCAGGGATTTGGGCCGGGGAGCTGTTTTTT. Amino acid sequence: CASGAGIWAGELFF.

The chain carries TRBV29-1 and TRBJ2-3; D is perhaps TRBD2 (6 bases). Germline lookup yields CDR1 SQVTM and CDR2 ANQGSEA. The ends were cut back, 2 bases at V and 3 bases at J, with 12 bases in the middle. This CDR3 comprises 14 residues. The CDR3 sequence is CSVERIAGTDTQYF. The CDR3 DNA reads TGCAGCGTTGAACGGATCGCGGGGACAGATACGCAGTATTTT.

The V gene is TRBV5-1, the J gene TRBJ2-1; TRBD2 agrees at 7 bases. The CDR3 loop spans 14 amino acids. V shed 4 bases and J 0 bases; nucleotides not matched to a gene: 1. CDR1 and CDR2 from the germline V gene are SGHRS and YFSETQ. CDR3 protein: CASSGGSSYNEQFF. For the CDR3, the DNA is TGCGCCAGCAGCGGCGGGAGCTCCTACAATGAGCAGTTCTTC.

This rearrangement joins TRBV7-9 to TRBJ1-5; TRBD1 matches 11 bases. This CDR3 has 14 amino acids. V lost 5 bases and J lost 6; bases outside the gene matches: 3. Germline values: CDR1 SEHNR, CDR2 FQNEAQ (reference sequence). CDR3 in amino acids: CASSGQGASQPQHF. The DNA of the CDR3 is TGTGCCAGCAGCGGACAGGGGGCTAGTCAGCCCCAGCATTTT.

The chain links TRBV28 to TRBJ1-2, with D tentatively TRBD1 (5 bases). Germline V lookup: CDR1 MDHEN, CDR2 SYDVKM. The CDR3 runs to 16 residues. The V end lost 5 bases, the J end lost 1 base, and 17 bases lay between the germline ends. CDR3 amino acids: CASSPTGQGLNYGYTF. As DNA, the CDR3 is TGTGCCAGCAGTCCCACAGGCCAAGGTCTTAACTATGGCTACACCTTC.

The chain uses TRBV7-3 and TRBJ1-1; weak D call: TRBD1 (5 bases). Germline lookup yields CDR1 SGHTA and CDR2 FQGTGA. The CDR3 contains 13 residues. Trimming pared 6 bases from V and 6 bases from J, leaving 14 bases between. Here the CDR3 DNA reads TGTGCCAGCAGTTACACCTTGGGGGCTGAAGCTTTCTTT. Translating gives CASSYTLGAEAFF.

The DNA of the CDR3 is TGTGCCAGCAGCGTAGAGCAGCGTCCAATTTCAGGGGAGCAGTACTTC. It encodes CASSVEQRPISGEQYF. V is TRBV9 and J is TRBJ2-7; weak D call: TRBD1 (5 bases). The CDR3 covers 16 residues. V was trimmed by 0 bases and J by 7 bases, leaving 20 bases between them. Germline loops: CDR1 SGDLS, CDR2 YYNGEE.

This clone was picked up one time. This chain joins TRBV6-5 and TRBJ1-3, with D unclear. Germline loops: CDR1 MNHEY, CDR2 SVGAGI. The CDR3 sequence is 16 residues long. V lost 0 bases and J lost 0, with 9 bases in between. CDR3 sequence reads: CASSYSGGNSGNTIYF. The CDR3, as DNA: TGTGCCAGCAGTTACTCTGGCGGAAACTCTGGAAACACCATATATTTT.

V is TRBV14 and J is TRBJ2-7, with 8 bases lining up with TRBD1. V trimming: 2 bases; J trimming: 2 bases; junction bases outside the gene matches: 5. CDR3 length: 15 residues. The germline V gene encodes CDR1 SGHDN and CDR2 FVKESK. CDR3 DNA sequence: TGTGCCAGCAGCCAATCAGGGGGCACTACCTACGAGCAGTACTTC. This gives the protein CASSQSGGTTYEQYF.

The chain uses TRBV28 and TRBJ1-1; the D is unclear. Germline-derived CDR1 and CDR2 are MDHEN and SYDVKM. V was cut by 3 bases and J by 3 bases, with 14 bases left in between. This CDR3 has 15 residues. DNA for the CDR3: TGTGCCAGCAGTTTTCTGGCTTTACGGGACACTGAAGCTTTCTTT. Amino acids: CASSFLALRDTEAFF.

The V and J genes are TRBV18 and TRBJ2-7, with TRBD1 matching 10 bases. CDR1 and CDR2 (germline): KGHSH, LQKENI. Losses at the gene ends were 0 bases for V and 3 bases for J; bases not matched to a gene: 5. This CDR3 has 16 amino acids. CDR3 amino acids: CASSPPVWDRGYEQYF. CDR3 DNA: TGTGCCAGCTCACCACCGGTCTGGGACAGGGGCTACGAGCAGTACTTC.

This rearrangement joins TRBV5-1 to TRBJ2-3; tentative D call: TRBD2 (5 bases). V was shortened by 0 bases and J by 3 bases, with 8 bases between the two germline ends. Germline CDR1 SGHRS, CDR2 YFSETQ. This CDR3 spans 14 amino acids. The CDR3 bases are TGCGCCAGCAGCTTGGGGAGCGGAACAGATACGCAGTATTTT. Its protein product is CASSLGSGTDTQYF.

This chain connects TRBV4-1 to TRBJ1-6; 8 bases agree with TRBD1. CDR3 length: 14 residues. Germline V CDR1 and CDR2: MGHRA, YSYEKL. After removal of 2 bases from V and 10 bases from J, the junction contained 4 bases not matched to a gene. This chain's CDR3 is CASSQQTGDSPLHF. CDR3 coding DNA: TGCGCCAGCAGCCAACAGACAGGGGACTCACCCCTCCACTTT.

The CDR3 here is CASSADTGRLYEQYF. Written as DNA, the CDR3 is TGTGCCAGCAGCGCTGACACAGGGAGGCTCTACGAGCAGTACTTC. The genes are TRBV9 and TRBJ2-7; possibly TRBD1 or TRBD2 for D (6 bases each). The CDR3 has 15 amino acids. CDR1 and CDR2 from the germline V gene are SGDLS and YYNGEE. The germline V and J ends were trimmed by 3 bases and 3 bases, with 16 bases remaining between them.

The chain has TRBV29-1 and TRBJ1-2, with D unclear. V lost 7 bases to trimming and J lost 0 bases, with 15 bases between them. CDR1 SQVTM and CDR2 ANQGSEA come from the germline V gene. The CDR3 has 14 amino acids. CDR3 nucleotide sequence: TGCAGCGCCGGGAGGGCAGGACCTAACTATGGCTACACCTTC. Its translation: CSAGRAGPNYGYTF.

V usage is TRBV5-4 and J usage is TRBJ1-1, with a weak D call TRBD1 (5 bases). Germline V lookup: CDR1 SGHNT, CDR2 YYREEE (reference sequence). CDR3 length: 14 amino acids. V was clipped by 2 bases and J by 4 bases, with 12 bases between them. CDR3 nucleotide sequence: TGTGCCAGCAGCTTATCCAGGGATGGCACTGAAGCTTTCTTT. Its translation: CASSLSRDGTEAFF.

The chain carries TRBV4-2 and TRBJ1-1; D possibly corresponds to TRBD1 (5 bases). The CDR3 extends over 17 amino acids. Germline-derived CDR1 and CDR2 are LGHNA and YNFKEQ. Trimming cost V 3 bases and J 7 bases, with 24 bases left between them. The CDR3 region has the DNA TGTGCCAGCAGCCAGATCTATCAGGGTCCTTTGGGAGATGAAGCTTTCTTT. It translates to CASSQIYQGPLGDEAFF.

The chain links TRBV9 to TRBJ2-1; TRBD2 matches at 12 bases. V lost 4 bases to trimming and J lost 10 bases; unmatched junction nucleotides: 6. CDR3 length: 14 amino acids. Germline loops: CDR1 SGDLS, CDR2 YYNGEE. The CDR3 here is CASSSRTSGNEQFF. The CDR3 nucleotides are TGTGCCAGCAGCTCCCGGACTAGCGGGAACGAGCAGTTCTTC. Variable domain in full (rest from reference TRBV9 and TRBJ2-1): DSGVTQTPKHLITATGQRVTLRCSPRSGDLSVYWYQQSLDQGLQFLIQYYNGEERAKGNILERFSAQQFPDLHSELNLSSLELGDSALYFCASSSRTSGNEQFFGPGTRLTVL.

This chain uses TRBV19 with TRBJ1-2; D possibly corresponds to TRBD1 (5 bases). From germline, CDR1 is LNHDA and CDR2 SQIVND (reference sequence). This CDR3 contains 16 residues. V gave up 3 bases and J gave up 1 base, with 15 bases separating them. CDR3 amino acids: CASSIGGTGVNYGYTF. The CDR3 DNA sequence: TGTGCCAGTAGTATTGGTGGGACGGGGGTTAACTATGGCTACACCTTC.

The V and J genes are TRBV5-6 and TRBJ2-4, with D possibly matching TRBD1 (5 bases). The CDR3 totals 15 residues. V lost 2 bases and J 2 bases, leaving 11 bases between the germline ends. Germline V gene sequence: CDR1 SGHDT, CDR2 YYEEEE. CDR3 nucleotide sequence: TGTGCCAGCAGCTTTCAGGGTGTTCCCAAAAACATTCAGTACTTC. Its protein is CASSFQGVPKNIQYF. Drawing the rest from reference TRBV5-6 and TRBJ2-4, the complete variable domain is DAGVTQSPTHLIKTRGQQVTLRCSPKSGHDTVSWYQQALGQGPQFIFQYYEEEERQRGNFPDRFSGHQFPNYSSELNVNALLLGDSALYLCASSFQGVPKNIQYFGAGTRLSVL.